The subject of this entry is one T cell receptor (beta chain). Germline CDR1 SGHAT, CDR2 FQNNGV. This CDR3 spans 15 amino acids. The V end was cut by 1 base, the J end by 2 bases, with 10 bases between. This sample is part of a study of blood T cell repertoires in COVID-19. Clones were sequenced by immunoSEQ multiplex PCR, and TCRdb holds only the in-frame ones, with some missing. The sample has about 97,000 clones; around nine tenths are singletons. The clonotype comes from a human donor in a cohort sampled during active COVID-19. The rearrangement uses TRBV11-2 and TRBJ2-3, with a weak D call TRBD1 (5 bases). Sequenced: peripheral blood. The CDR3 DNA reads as TGTGCCAGCAGCTTAGCAGGGTTGGACACAGATACGCAGTATTTT. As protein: CASSLAGLDTDTQYF.